This is a list of T cell receptor beta chains from one sample in a study of spatial heterogeneity in lung cancer. TCRdb used MiXCR to reprocess the 5' RACE reads, holding one entry per CDR3 protein. This table holds approximately 21,000 distinct CDR3 sequences, about 3.3% found once. Sequencing was performed on PBMCs, taken at surgery. Receptor source: a female donor with early-stage non-small cell lung cancer. The CDR3 runs from the conserved cysteine through the conserved F or W. Each record gives: V gene, clone size, D gene, J gene, CDR3 DNA, CDR3 protein. The D gene is left open where the match is weak. Rows may omit the clone size; those that give it use once, few, many or a size class.

v_gene: TRBV7-9; abundance: many; d_gene: TRBD1; j_gene: TRBJ2-2; CDR3nt: TGTGCCAGCAGCTTCGACAGGGGACCCGGGGAGCTGTTTTTT; CDR3aa: CASSFDRGPGELFF
v_gene: TRBV12-5; abundance: .; d_gene: .; j_gene: TRBJ2-2; CDR3nt: TGTGCTAGTGGGGTAACCGGGACTCCTAACACCGGGGAGCTGTTTTTT; CDR3aa: CASGVTGTPNTGELFF
v_gene: TRBV11-2; abundance: many; d_gene: .; j_gene: TRBJ1-5; CDR3nt: TGTGCCAGCAGCTTAGAAAGAGATCAGCCCCAGCATTTT; CDR3aa: CASSLERDQPQHF
v_gene: TRBV6-5; abundance: .; d_gene: .; j_gene: TRBJ1-5; CDR3nt: TGTGCCAGCAGTTACGGGCCGGGGTATCAGCCCCAGCATTTT; CDR3aa: CASSYGPGYQPQHF
v_gene: TRBV2; abundance: many; d_gene: .; j_gene: TRBJ2-5; CDR3nt: TGTGCCAGCAGTGAAGCGATCCTACTCGGTGGAAGATGGGAGACCCAGTACTTC; CDR3aa: CASSEAILLGGRWETQYF
v_gene: TRBV7-9; abundance: many; d_gene: .; j_gene: TRBJ2-1; CDR3nt: TGTGCCAGCAGCGGCAGGGATGAGCAGTTCTTC; CDR3aa: CASSGRDEQFF
v_gene: TRBV24-1; abundance: many; d_gene: .; j_gene: TRBJ1-2; CDR3nt: TGTGCCACCAGTGAAGGACAGACGATGGACTATGGCTACACCTTC; CDR3aa: CATSEGQTMDYGYTF
v_gene: TRBV7-2; abundance: .; d_gene: .; j_gene: TRBJ2-6; CDR3nt: TGTGCCAGCAGCCCGGGACAGGCCAACGTCCTGACTTTC; CDR3aa: CASSPGQANVLTF
v_gene: TRBV23-1; abundance: few; d_gene: .; j_gene: TRBJ1-5; CDR3nt: TGCGCCAGCAGTCCCACAGGGTATAGCAATCAGCCCCAGCATTTT; CDR3aa: CASSPTGYSNQPQHF
v_gene: TRBV19; abundance: many; d_gene: .; j_gene: TRBJ2-2; CDR3nt: TGTGCCAGTAAAGTTGCTCACAGCCACTACCCCCCCGCGAACACCGGGGAGCTGTTTTTT; CDR3aa: CASKVAHSHYPPANTGELFF
v_gene: TRBV28; abundance: many; d_gene: .; j_gene: TRBJ1-2; CDR3nt: TGTGCCAGCAGCCCGGACCCGTTTTCGGATGGCTACACCTTC; CDR3aa: CASSPDPFSDGYTF
v_gene: TRBV29-1; abundance: many; d_gene: TRBD2; j_gene: TRBJ2-3; CDR3nt: TGCAGCGTTGAAGGGACTAGCGGGAGCTTACGAGCAGATACGCAGTATTTT; CDR3aa: CSVEGTSGSLRADTQYF
v_gene: TRBV12-3/TRBV12-4; abundance: many; d_gene: TRBD2; j_gene: TRBJ2-2; CDR3nt: TGTGCCAGCACCCCGGGACTAGCGGGACCCGGGGAGCTGTTTTTT; CDR3aa: CASTPGLAGPGELFF
v_gene: TRBV7-2; abundance: many; d_gene: TRBD2; j_gene: TRBJ2-3; CDR3nt: TGTGCCAGCAGCGAGCGGGGACCGGCGGGAGATACGCAGTATTTT; CDR3aa: CASSERGPAGDTQYF
v_gene: TRBV20-1; abundance: many; d_gene: .; j_gene: TRBJ1-5; CDR3nt: TGCAGTGCAAGACAGGGCAATCAGCCCCAGCATTTT; CDR3aa: CSARQGNQPQHF
v_gene: TRBV28; abundance: medium-sized; d_gene: .; j_gene: TRBJ2-1; CDR3nt: TGTGCCAGCAGTGGACCCAACTACAATGAGCAGTTCTTC; CDR3aa: CASSGPNYNEQFF
v_gene: TRBV4-2; abundance: many; d_gene: .; j_gene: TRBJ2-7; CDR3nt: TGTGCCAGCAGCCAAGGGGGATTAGGCTACGAGCAGTACTTC; CDR3aa: CASSQGGLGYEQYF
v_gene: TRBV6-1; abundance: many; d_gene: TRBD1; j_gene: TRBJ2-5; CDR3nt: TGTGCCAGCGCGAGGACAGGGAATGGAGAGACCCAGTACTTC; CDR3aa: CASARTGNGETQYF
v_gene: TRBV2; abundance: many; d_gene: TRBD1; j_gene: TRBJ2-1; CDR3nt: TGTGCCAGCAGGGAGACAGGGATTGATGAGCAGTTCTTC; CDR3aa: CASRETGIDEQFF
v_gene: TRBV12-3/TRBV12-4; abundance: many; d_gene: .; j_gene: TRBJ2-4; CDR3nt: TGTGCCAGCAGTTTATATACAGGGAACAACATTCAGTACTTC; CDR3aa: CASSLYTGNNIQYF
v_gene: TRBV27; abundance: many; d_gene: .; j_gene: TRBJ2-1; CDR3nt: TGTGCCAGCAGTTTATCGGTGCTGGCTGGCAATGAGCAGTTCTTC; CDR3aa: CASSLSVLAGNEQFF
v_gene: TRBV9; abundance: many; d_gene: .; j_gene: TRBJ2-2; CDR3nt: TGTGCCAGCAGCGACAAGAACACCGGGGAGCTGTTTTTT; CDR3aa: CASSDKNTGELFF
v_gene: TRBV20-1; abundance: many; d_gene: .; j_gene: TRBJ2-3; CDR3nt: TGCAGTGCTAGAGAGATGGGGAGTGGTACAGATACGCAGTATTTT; CDR3aa: CSAREMGSGTDTQYF
v_gene: TRBV2; abundance: few; d_gene: .; j_gene: TRBJ2-3; CDR3nt: TGTGCCAGCATGTACTCTAATTGGACAGAGCCAGAGCGGGGAGGCACAGATACGCAGTATTTT; CDR3aa: CASMYSNWTEPERGGTDTQYF
v_gene: TRBV20-1; abundance: many; d_gene: TRBD2; j_gene: TRBJ2-3; CDR3nt: TGCAGTGCTAGGAGGGTAGCGGGAGGGCGAACAGATACGCAGTATTTT; CDR3aa: CSARRVAGGRTDTQYF
v_gene: TRBV2; abundance: many; d_gene: .; j_gene: TRBJ1-6; CDR3nt: TGTGCCAGCAGTGAGGGGGATAATTCACCCCTCCACTTT; CDR3aa: CASSEGDNSPLHF
v_gene: TRBV18; abundance: few; d_gene: .; j_gene: TRBJ1-5; CDR3nt: TGTGCCAGCTCATTGTCAGGAAGCAATCAGCCCCAGCATTTT; CDR3aa: CASSLSGSNQPQHF
v_gene: TRBV27; abundance: many; d_gene: TRBD1; j_gene: TRBJ2-7; CDR3nt: TGTGCCAGCAGTTCCCGATTCCGGGACAGGGCACCCTACGAGCAGTACTTC; CDR3aa: CASSSRFRDRAPYEQYF
v_gene: TRBV19; abundance: many; d_gene: .; j_gene: TRBJ2-1; CDR3nt: TGTGCCAGTAGTAGCACAAAAGGTGCCTACAATGAGCAGTTCTTC; CDR3aa: CASSSTKGAYNEQFF
v_gene: TRBV18; abundance: many; d_gene: TRBD2; j_gene: TRBJ2-7; CDR3nt: TGTGCCAGCTCACCAGGATTCCGGTCTAGCGGGTTATACGAGCAGTACTTC; CDR3aa: CASSPGFRSSGLYEQYF
v_gene: TRBV7-6; abundance: many; d_gene: .; j_gene: TRBJ2-1; CDR3nt: TGTGCCAGCACCTCCCGAGGGGGTTGGAATGAGCAGTTCTTC; CDR3aa: CASTSRGGWNEQFF
v_gene: TRBV18; abundance: .; d_gene: TRBD1; j_gene: TRBJ2-2; CDR3nt: TGTGCCAGCCCAAGAGGGACAGGCTCCACCGGGGAGCTGTTTTTT; CDR3aa: CASPRGTGSTGELFF
v_gene: TRBV5-6; abundance: .; d_gene: .; j_gene: TRBJ2-3; CDR3nt: TGTGCCAGCAGCTTGGCGGGTACGCAGTATTTT; CDR3aa: CASSLAGTQYF
v_gene: TRBV7-2; abundance: many; d_gene: .; j_gene: TRBJ1-5; CDR3nt: TGTGCCAGCAGCCGGGGCGGCAATCAGCCCCAGCATTTT; CDR3aa: CASSRGGNQPQHF
v_gene: TRBV20-1; abundance: few; d_gene: TRBD1; j_gene: TRBJ1-1; CDR3nt: TGCAGTGCTAGAAACAGGGGGCAAGGGCGGCCCAACACTGAAGCTTTCTTT; CDR3aa: CSARNRGQGRPNTEAFF
v_gene: TRBV28; abundance: many; d_gene: TRBD2; j_gene: TRBJ2-7; CDR3nt: TGTGCCAGCAGTCTGACTAGCGGGGCGTCGCCCTACGAGCAGTACTTC; CDR3aa: CASSLTSGASPYEQYF
v_gene: TRBV18; abundance: many; d_gene: TRBD1; j_gene: TRBJ1-2; CDR3nt: TGTGCCAGCTCACCGCAGGGGGCAGGATATGGCTACACCTTC; CDR3aa: CASSPQGAGYGYTF
v_gene: TRBV7-2; abundance: few; d_gene: TRBD2; j_gene: TRBJ2-5; CDR3nt: TGTGCCAGCAGCCCGGGACTAGCGGGAGGGGCCGCGGGAGAGACCCAGTACTTC; CDR3aa: CASSPGLAGGAAGETQYF
v_gene: TRBV7-3; abundance: many; d_gene: .; j_gene: TRBJ2-1; CDR3nt: TGTGCCAGCAGCTTTCAGCGGGCAGTATCCTACAATGAGCAGTTCTTC; CDR3aa: CASSFQRAVSYNEQFF
v_gene: TRBV28; abundance: many; d_gene: TRBD2; j_gene: TRBJ2-7; CDR3nt: TGTGCCAGCAGCCCCGGCGGGGAGGGCTCCTACGAGCAGTACTTC; CDR3aa: CASSPGGEGSYEQYF
v_gene: TRBV6-1; abundance: many; d_gene: .; j_gene: TRBJ2-1; CDR3nt: TGTGCCAGCAGTGAATTTAGCGACTACAATGAGCAGTTCTTC; CDR3aa: CASSEFSDYNEQFF
v_gene: TRBV12-3/TRBV12-4; abundance: many; d_gene: TRBD2; j_gene: TRBJ2-2; CDR3nt: TGTGCCAGCAGTTGGACTAGCGGGAGCCGCGGCACCGGGGAGCTGTTTTTT; CDR3aa: CASSWTSGSRGTGELFF
v_gene: TRBV7-9; abundance: many; d_gene: .; j_gene: TRBJ1-5; CDR3nt: TGTGCCAGCAGCGTCGGGACCGACGAAGGGCAGCCCCAGCATTTT; CDR3aa: CASSVGTDEGQPQHF
v_gene: TRBV19; abundance: .; d_gene: .; j_gene: TRBJ1-6; CDR3nt: TGTGCCACCTCCGACGGATATAATTCACCCCTCCACTTT; CDR3aa: CATSDGYNSPLHF
v_gene: TRBV4-2; abundance: many; d_gene: .; j_gene: TRBJ2-3; CDR3nt: TGTGCCAGCAGCCAAGATGGGCTTGGGCAGTATTTT; CDR3aa: CASSQDGLGQYF
v_gene: TRBV5-1; abundance: many; d_gene: TRBD1; j_gene: TRBJ2-1; CDR3nt: TGCGCCAGCAGCTCGGGGACAGGGGTCGGGGAGCAGTTCTTC; CDR3aa: CASSSGTGVGEQFF
v_gene: TRBV9; abundance: many; d_gene: .; j_gene: TRBJ2-7; CDR3nt: TGTGCCAGCAGCGTAGGGGCAGGGATGACGGGGGAGCAGTACTTC; CDR3aa: CASSVGAGMTGEQYF
v_gene: TRBV27; abundance: many; d_gene: .; j_gene: TRBJ2-7; CDR3nt: TGTGCCAGCAGTCATCAGGGATCCTACGAGCAGTACTTC; CDR3aa: CASSHQGSYEQYF
v_gene: TRBV5-5; abundance: many; d_gene: .; j_gene: TRBJ1-4; CDR3nt: TGTGCCAGCAGCCTACAGGGAGGACGTGAAAAACTGTTTTTT; CDR3aa: CASSLQGGREKLFF
v_gene: TRBV27; abundance: many; d_gene: TRBD1; j_gene: TRBJ2-7; CDR3nt: TGTGCCAGCAGTTTATCTGGGACAGGGGTCTTCCACGAGCAGTACTTC; CDR3aa: CASSLSGTGVFHEQYF
v_gene: TRBV10-3; abundance: .; d_gene: TRBD2; j_gene: TRBJ2-1; CDR3nt: TGTGCCATCAATGAGGGCGGGAGGGCCAATGAGCAGTTCTTC; CDR3aa: CAINEGGRANEQFF
v_gene: TRBV7-2; abundance: many; d_gene: .; j_gene: TRBJ1-2; CDR3nt: TGTGCCAGCAGCTTCCCCGGGGTAGCCACAAATGGCTACACCTTC; CDR3aa: CASSFPGVATNGYTF